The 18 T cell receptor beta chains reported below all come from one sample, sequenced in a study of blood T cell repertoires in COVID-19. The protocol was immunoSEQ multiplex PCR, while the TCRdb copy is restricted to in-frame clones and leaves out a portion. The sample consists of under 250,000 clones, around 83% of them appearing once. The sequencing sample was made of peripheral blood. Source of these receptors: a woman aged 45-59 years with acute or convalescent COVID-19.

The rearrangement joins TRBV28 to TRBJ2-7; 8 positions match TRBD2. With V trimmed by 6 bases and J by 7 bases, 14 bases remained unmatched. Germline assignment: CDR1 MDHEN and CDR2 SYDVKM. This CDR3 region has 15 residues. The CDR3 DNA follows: TGTGCCAGCAGCTCCCAGGGCGGGAGGTCGGGGGAGCAGTACTTC. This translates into CASSSQGGRSGEQYF.

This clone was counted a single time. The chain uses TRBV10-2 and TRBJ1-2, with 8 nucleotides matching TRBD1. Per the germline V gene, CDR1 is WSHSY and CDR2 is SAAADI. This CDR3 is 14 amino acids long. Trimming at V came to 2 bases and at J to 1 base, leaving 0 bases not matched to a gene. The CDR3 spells CASSETGGNYGYTF. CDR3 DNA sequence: TGCGCCAGCAGTGAGACAGGGGGTAACTATGGCTACACCTTC.

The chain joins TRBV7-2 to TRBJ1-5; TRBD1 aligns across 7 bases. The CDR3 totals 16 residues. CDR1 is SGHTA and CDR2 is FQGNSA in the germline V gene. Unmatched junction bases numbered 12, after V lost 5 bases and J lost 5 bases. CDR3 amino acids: CASSPEALTGDQPQHF. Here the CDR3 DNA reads TGTGCCAGCAGCCCCGAGGCCCTTACAGGGGATCAGCCCCAGCATTTT.

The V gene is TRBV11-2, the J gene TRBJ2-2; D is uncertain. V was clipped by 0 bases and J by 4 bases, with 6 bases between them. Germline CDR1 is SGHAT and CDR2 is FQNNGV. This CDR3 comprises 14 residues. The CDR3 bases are TGTGCCAGCAGCTTAGAAGCCGCCACCGGGGAGCTGTTTTTT. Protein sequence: CASSLEAATGELFF.

CDR3 region: CASSPPPGLALRAYEQYF. As DNA, the CDR3 is TGCGCCAGCAGCCCCCCCCCGGGACTAGCGTTGAGGGCCTACGAGCAGTACTTC. This rearrangement joins TRBV5-1 to TRBJ2-7; 10 positions match TRBD2. The CDR3 consists of 18 residues. The V gene end was trimmed by 4 bases and the J gene end by 2 bases; junction bases not matched to a gene: 15. Germline V gives CDR1 SGHRS, CDR2 YFSETQ.

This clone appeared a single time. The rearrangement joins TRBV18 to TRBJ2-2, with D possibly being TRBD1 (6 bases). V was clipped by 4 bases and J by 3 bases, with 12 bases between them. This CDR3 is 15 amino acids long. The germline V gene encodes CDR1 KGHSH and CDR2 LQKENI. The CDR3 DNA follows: TGTGCCAGCTCACTAGCAACAGGGTACACCGGGGAGCTGTTTTTT. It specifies CASSLATGYTGELFF.

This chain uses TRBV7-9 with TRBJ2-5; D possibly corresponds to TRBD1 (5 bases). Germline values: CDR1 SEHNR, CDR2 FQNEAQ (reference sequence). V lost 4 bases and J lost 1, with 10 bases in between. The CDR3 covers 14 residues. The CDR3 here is CASSSRQTQETQYF. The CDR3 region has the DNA TGTGCCAGCAGCTCCAGACAGACCCAAGAGACCCAGTACTTC.

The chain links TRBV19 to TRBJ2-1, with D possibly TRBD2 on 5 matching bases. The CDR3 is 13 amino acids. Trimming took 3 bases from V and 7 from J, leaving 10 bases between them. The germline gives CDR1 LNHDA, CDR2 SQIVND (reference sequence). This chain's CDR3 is CASSMGDTNEQFF. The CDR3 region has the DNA TGTGCCAGTAGTATGGGAGATACAAATGAGCAGTTCTTC.

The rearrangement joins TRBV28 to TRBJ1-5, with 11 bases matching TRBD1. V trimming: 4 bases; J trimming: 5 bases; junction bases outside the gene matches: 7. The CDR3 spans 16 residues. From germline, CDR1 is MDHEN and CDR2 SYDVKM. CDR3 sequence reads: CASSSPGQGGDQPQHF. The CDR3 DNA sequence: TGTGCCAGCAGTTCCCCGGGACAGGGGGGAGATCAGCCCCAGCATTTT. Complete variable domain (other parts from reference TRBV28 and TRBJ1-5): DVKVTQSSRYLVKRTGEKVFLECVQDMDHENMFWYRQDPGLGLRLIYFSYDVKMKEKGDIPEGYSVSREKKERFSLILESASTNQTSMYLCASSSPGQGGDQPQHFGDGTRLSIL.

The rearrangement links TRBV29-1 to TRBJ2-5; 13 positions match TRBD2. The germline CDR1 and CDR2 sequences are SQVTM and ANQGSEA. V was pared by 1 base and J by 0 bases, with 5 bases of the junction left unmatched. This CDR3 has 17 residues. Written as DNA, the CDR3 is TGCAGCGTTGAAGGGGGACTAGCGGGACAGTACCAAGAGACCCAGTACTTC. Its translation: CSVEGGLAGQYQETQYF.

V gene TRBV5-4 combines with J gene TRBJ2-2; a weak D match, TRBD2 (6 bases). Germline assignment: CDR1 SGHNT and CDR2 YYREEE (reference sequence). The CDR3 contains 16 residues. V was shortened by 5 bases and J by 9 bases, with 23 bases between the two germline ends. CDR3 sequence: CASSPPPGEARRELFF. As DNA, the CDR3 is TGTGCCAGCAGTCCTCCACCGGGAGAGGCTCGCCGGGAGCTGTTTTTT.

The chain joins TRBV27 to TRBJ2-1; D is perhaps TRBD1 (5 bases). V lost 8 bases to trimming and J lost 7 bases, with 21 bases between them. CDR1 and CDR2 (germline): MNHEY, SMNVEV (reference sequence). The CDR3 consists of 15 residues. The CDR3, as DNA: TGTGCCAGCGGTGTGCTGGACACAACCGGGAATGAGCAGTTCTTC. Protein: CASGVLDTTGNEQFF.

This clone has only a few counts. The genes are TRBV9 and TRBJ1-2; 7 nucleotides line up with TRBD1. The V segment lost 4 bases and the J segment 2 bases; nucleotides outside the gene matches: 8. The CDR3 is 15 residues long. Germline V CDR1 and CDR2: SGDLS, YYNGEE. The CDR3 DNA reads TGTGCCAGCAGCCCGAGCCCGGGACAGAACTATGGCTACACCTTC. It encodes CASSPSPGQNYGYTF. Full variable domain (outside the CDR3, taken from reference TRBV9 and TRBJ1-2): DSGVTQTPKHLITATGQRVTLRCSPRSGDLSVYWYQQSLDQGLQFLIQYYNGEERAKGNILERFSAQQFPDLHSELNLSSLELGDSALYFCASSPSPGQNYGYTFGSGTRLTVV.

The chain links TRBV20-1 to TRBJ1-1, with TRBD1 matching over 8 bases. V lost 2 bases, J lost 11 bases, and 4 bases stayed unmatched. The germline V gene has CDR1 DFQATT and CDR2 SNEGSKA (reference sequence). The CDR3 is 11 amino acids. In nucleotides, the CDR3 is TGCAGTGCTAGACACAGGGGGTCGGCTTTCTTT. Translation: CSARHRGSAFF.

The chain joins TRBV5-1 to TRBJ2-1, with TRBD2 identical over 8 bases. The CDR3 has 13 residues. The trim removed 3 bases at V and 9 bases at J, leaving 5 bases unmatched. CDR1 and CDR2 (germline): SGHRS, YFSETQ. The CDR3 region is CASSWTSSGEQFF. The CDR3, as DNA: TGCGCCAGCAGCTGGACTAGCTCGGGTGAGCAGTTCTTC.

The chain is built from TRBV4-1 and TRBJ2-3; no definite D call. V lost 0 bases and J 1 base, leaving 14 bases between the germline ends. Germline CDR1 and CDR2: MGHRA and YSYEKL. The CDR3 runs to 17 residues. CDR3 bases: TGCGCCAGCAGCCAAGATGGTCCAGGCCTGGGCACAGATACGCAGTATTTT. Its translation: CASSQDGPGLGTDTQYF.

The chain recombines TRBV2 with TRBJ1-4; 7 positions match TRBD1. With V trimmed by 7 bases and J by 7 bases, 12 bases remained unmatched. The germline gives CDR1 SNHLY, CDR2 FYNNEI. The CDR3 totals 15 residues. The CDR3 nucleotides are TGTGCCAGCAAGGGCAGGGGGGTAAGGGGTGAAAAACTGTTTTTT. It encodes CASKGRGVRGEKLFF.

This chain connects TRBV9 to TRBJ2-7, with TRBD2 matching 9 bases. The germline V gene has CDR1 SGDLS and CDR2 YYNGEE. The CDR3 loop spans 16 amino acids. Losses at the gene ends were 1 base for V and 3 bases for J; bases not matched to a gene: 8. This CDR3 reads CASSVWPSGNVYEQYF. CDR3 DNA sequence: TGTGCCAGCAGCGTATGGCCTAGCGGGAACGTCTACGAGCAGTACTTC.